These T cell receptor beta chains were read from a single sample in a study of T cell responses to AZD1222 COVID-19 vaccine. Repertoires were generated with immunoSEQ multiplex PCR, while TCRdb's copy carries only in-frame clones and drops some. Of about 67,000 clones listed, about four fifths were seen once; the top ten hold under 8.5%. Sample: peripheral blood, taken 28 days after the second AZD1222 dose. The source of these receptors is an adult who received the AZD1222 COVID-19 vaccine. Each CDR3 is given with its conserved first and last residue. D genes are given only for firm matches. The size of a clone is reported for some rows only, either as once, few or many, or as a class for expanded clones.

CASWRQGLFF	TGTGCCAGTTGGAGACAGGGGCTGTTCTTC	TRBV19	TRBJ2-1	-	TRBD1
CASSRQGVDSPLHF	TGTGCCAGCTCCCGACAGGGTGTCGATTCACCCCTCCACTTT	TRBV9	TRBJ1-6	-	TRBD1
CASSPSRVVSCQPQHF	TGCGCCAGCAGTCCCTCCCGGGTGGTCAGCTGTCAGCCCCAGCATTTT	TRBV23-1	TRBJ1-5	few	-
CASSPYQETQYF	TGTGCCAGCAGCCCGTATCAAGAGACCCAGTACTTC	TRBV7-2	TRBJ2-5	-	-
CASSFGIDTEAFF	TGTGCCAGCAGCTTCGGAATCGACACTGAAGCTTTCTTT	TRBV7-2	TRBJ1-1	few	-
CASSLPGGYTF	TGTGCCAGTAGTCTTCCGGGTGGCTACACCTTC	TRBV19	TRBJ1-2	-	-
CASSYPWRPQYF	TGTGCCAGCAGCTACCCTTGGAGACCCCAGTACTTC	TRBV7-8	TRBJ2-5	few	-
CASSEIRGGRPLNTEAFF	TGTGCCAGCTCGGAGATCAGGGGGGGTCGGCCGCTGAACACTGAAGCTTTCTTT	TRBV18	TRBJ1-1	-	TRBD1
CASSPFDRAGNTIYF	TGTGCCAGCAGCCCGTTTGACAGGGCAGGAAACACCATATATTTT	TRBV28	TRBJ1-3	once	TRBD1
CATSWGGETYGYTF	TGTGCCACCAGCTGGGGAGGCGAGACCTATGGCTACACCTTC	TRBV15	TRBJ1-2	-	-
CASSLDGDGYTF	TGTGCCAGCAGCTTAGACGGAGATGGCTACACCTTC	TRBV7-9	TRBJ1-2	-	-
CASSRELTRANYGYTF	TGCGCCAGCAGCCGAGAACTCACGCGGGCAAACTATGGCTACACCTTC	TRBV4-3	TRBJ1-2	-	-
CAWSTGGDGYTF	TGTGCCTGGAGTACAGGGGGCGATGGCTACACCTTC	TRBV30	TRBJ1-2	-	TRBD1
CASSPSGGQQETQYF	TGTGCCAGCAGCCCTTCGGGAGGGCAGCAAGAGACCCAGTACTTC	TRBV9	TRBJ2-5	-	TRBD2
CAARGPGQGVNEQFF	TGTGCCGCCAGAGGTCCGGGACAGGGGGTTAATGAGCAGTTCTTC	TRBV10-3	TRBJ2-1	-	TRBD1
CASSWKDRDVGYTF	TGTGCCAGCAGCTGGAAAGACAGGGATGTTGGCTACACCTTC	TRBV7-2	TRBJ1-2	-	TRBD1
CASSFFPGQGSGNTIYF	TGTGCCAGCAGCTTCTTTCCCGGACAGGGCTCTGGAAACACCATATATTTT	TRBV7-2	TRBJ1-3	-	TRBD1
CASSLEGASDNEQFF	TGTGCCAGCAGCTTGGAAGGGGCTAGCGACAATGAGCAGTTCTTC	TRBV5-8	TRBJ2-1	-	-
CASSIGRRSNQPQHF	TGTGCCAGTAGTATAGGGAGGAGAAGCAATCAGCCCCAGCATTTT	TRBV19	TRBJ1-5	-	-
CASSSGEITDTQYF	TGTGCCAGCAGCTCAGGGGAAATCACAGATACGCAGTATTTT	TRBV7-7	TRBJ2-3	-	-
CASSQDLDAFRGFSGNTIYF	TGTGCCAGCAGCCAAGACCTAGACGCGTTCAGGGGGTTCTCTGGAAACACCATATATTTT	TRBV3-1/TRBV3-2	TRBJ1-3	-	TRBD1
CASSKIEGQGTYEQYF	TGTGCCAGTAGTAAAATAGAGGGACAGGGGACCTACGAGCAGTACTTC	TRBV19	TRBJ2-7	-	TRBD1
CASSTGAYSYNEQFF	TGTGCCAGCAGTACGGGGGCCTACTCCTACAATGAGCAGTTCTTC	TRBV6-5	TRBJ2-1	-	-
CASSYRGTYTDTQYF	TGTGCCAGCAGTTACAGGGGAACCTACACAGATACGCAGTATTTT	TRBV27	TRBJ2-3	-	TRBD1
CASSLEGLGSGYTF	TGTGCCAGCAGCTTAGAAGGTTTGGGCTCCGGCTACACCTTC	TRBV11-2	TRBJ1-2	once	-
CASRGDFGNEQFF	TGTGCCAGCAGGGGAGACTTCGGCAATGAGCAGTTCTTC	TRBV2	TRBJ2-1	-	-
CASSPILQETQYF	TGTGCCAGCAGCCCCATCCTTCAAGAGACCCAGTACTTC	TRBV7-9	TRBJ2-5	once	-
CASSYSSEAFF	TGTGCCAGCAGTTACTCAAGTGAAGCTTTCTTT	TRBV6-5	TRBJ1-1	-	-
CASSLDRATNEKLFF	TGTGCCAGCAGCTTGGACCGTGCAACTAATGAAAAACTGTTTTTT	TRBV7-9	TRBJ1-4	-	-
CASSLADTQYF	TGTGCCAGCTCACTAGCAGATACGCAGTATTTT	TRBV2	TRBJ2-3	-	-
CASSLEQGINNSPLHF	TGCGCCAGCAGCTTGGAGCAGGGGATCAATAATTCACCCCTCCACTTT	TRBV5-1	TRBJ1-6	once	-
CASRLFRDHGYTF	TGTGCCAGCAGGCTCTTCAGGGATCATGGCTACACCTTC	TRBV12-3/TRBV12-4	TRBJ1-2	-	-
CASSFGTDYEQYF	TGTGCCAGCAGTTTTGGGACTGATTACGAGCAGTACTTC	TRBV27	TRBJ2-7	once	-
CASSQDPSGTDYGYTF	TGTGCCAGCAGCCAAGACCCCTCCGGGACGGACTATGGCTACACCTTC	TRBV3-1/TRBV3-2	TRBJ1-2	-	-
CASSLRDGYTF	TGTGCCAGCAGCTTGAGAGATGGCTACACCTTC	TRBV5-4	TRBJ1-2	-	-
CASSSTGFAGELFF	TGTGCCAGCTCATCGACAGGATTCGCCGGGGAGCTGTTTTTT	TRBV18	TRBJ2-2	-	-
CASKPKGVREGNQPQHF	TGTGCCAGTAAACCCAAAGGGGTGAGAGAGGGCAATCAGCCCCAGCATTTT	TRBV19	TRBJ1-5	-	-